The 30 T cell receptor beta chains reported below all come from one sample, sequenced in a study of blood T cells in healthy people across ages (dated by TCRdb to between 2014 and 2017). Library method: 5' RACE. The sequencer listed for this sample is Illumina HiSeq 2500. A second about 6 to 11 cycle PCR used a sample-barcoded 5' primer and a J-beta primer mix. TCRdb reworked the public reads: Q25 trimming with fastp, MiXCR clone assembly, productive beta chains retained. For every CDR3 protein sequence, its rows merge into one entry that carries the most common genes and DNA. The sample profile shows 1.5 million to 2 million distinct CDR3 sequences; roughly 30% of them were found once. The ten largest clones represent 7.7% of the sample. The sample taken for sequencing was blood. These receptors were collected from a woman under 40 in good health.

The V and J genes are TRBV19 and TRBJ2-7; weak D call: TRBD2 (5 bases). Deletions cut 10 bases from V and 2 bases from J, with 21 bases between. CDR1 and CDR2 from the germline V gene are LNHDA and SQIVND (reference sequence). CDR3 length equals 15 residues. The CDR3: CATQEAATPTYEQYF. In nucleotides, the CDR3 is TGTGCCACTCAGGAGGCAGCAACCCCTACCTACGAGCAGTACTTC.

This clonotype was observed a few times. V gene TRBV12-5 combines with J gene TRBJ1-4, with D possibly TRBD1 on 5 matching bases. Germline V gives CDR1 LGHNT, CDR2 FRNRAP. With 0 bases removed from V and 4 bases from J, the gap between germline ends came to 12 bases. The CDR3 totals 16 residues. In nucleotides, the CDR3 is TGTGCTAGTGGTTTGGTACTGAGGCAGGGTAATGAAAAACTGTTTTTT. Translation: CASGLVLRQGNEKLFF.

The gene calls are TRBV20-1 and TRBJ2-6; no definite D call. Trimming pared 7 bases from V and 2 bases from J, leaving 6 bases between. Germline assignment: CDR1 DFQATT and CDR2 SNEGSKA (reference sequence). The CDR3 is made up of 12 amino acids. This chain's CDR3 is CSVSPGANVLTF. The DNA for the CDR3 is TGCAGTGTAAGCCCTGGGGCCAACGTCCTGACTTTC.

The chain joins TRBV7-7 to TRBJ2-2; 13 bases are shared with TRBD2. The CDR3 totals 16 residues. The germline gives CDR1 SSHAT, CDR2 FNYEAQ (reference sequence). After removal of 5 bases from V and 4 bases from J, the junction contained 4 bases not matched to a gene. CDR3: CASSATSGGRTGELFF. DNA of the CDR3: TGTGCCAGCAGCGCGACTAGCGGGGGGCGCACCGGGGAGCTGTTTTTT.

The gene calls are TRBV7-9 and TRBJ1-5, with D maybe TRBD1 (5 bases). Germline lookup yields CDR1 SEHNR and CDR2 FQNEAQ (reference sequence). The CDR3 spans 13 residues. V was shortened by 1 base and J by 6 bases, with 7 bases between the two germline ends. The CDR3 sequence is CASSLVGTQPQHF. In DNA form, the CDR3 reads TGTGCCAGCAGCTTAGTAGGGACTCAGCCCCAGCATTTT.

The CDR3 reads CASSDRAGGGDQPQHF. The CDR3 nucleotides read TGTGCCAGCAGTGACAGGGCTGGAGGGGGTGATCAGCCCCAGCATTTT. The chain uses TRBV6-2 or TRBV6-3 and TRBJ1-5; TRBD1 matches 7 bases. This CDR3 has 16 amino acids. CDR1 and CDR2 from the germline V gene are MNHEY and SVGEGT. V was pared by 5 bases and J by 5 bases, with 12 bases of the junction left unmatched.

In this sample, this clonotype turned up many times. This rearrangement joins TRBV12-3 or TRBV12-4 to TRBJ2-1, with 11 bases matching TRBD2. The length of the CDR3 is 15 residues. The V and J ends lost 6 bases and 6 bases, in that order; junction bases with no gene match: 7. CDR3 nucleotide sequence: TGTGCCAGCAGGCCTAGCGGGGGGTATTCCAATGAGCAGTTCTTC. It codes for CASRPSGGYSNEQFF.

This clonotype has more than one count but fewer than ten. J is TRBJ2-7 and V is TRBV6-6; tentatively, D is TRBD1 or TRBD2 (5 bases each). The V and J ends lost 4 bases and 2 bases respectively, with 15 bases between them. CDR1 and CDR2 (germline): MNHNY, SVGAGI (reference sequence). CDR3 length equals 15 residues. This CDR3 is CASSSRDRAPYEQYF. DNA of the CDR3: TGTGCCAGCAGTTCCCGGGACCGCGCCCCCTACGAGCAGTACTTC.

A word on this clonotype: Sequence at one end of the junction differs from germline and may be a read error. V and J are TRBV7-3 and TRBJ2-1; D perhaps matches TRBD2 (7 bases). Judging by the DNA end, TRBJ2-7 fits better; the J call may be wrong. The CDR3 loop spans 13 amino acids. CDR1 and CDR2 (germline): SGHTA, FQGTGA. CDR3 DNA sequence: TGTGCCAGCACCTTAGGGGGGGGCGATGAGCAGTACTTC. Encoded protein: CASTLGGGDEQYF.

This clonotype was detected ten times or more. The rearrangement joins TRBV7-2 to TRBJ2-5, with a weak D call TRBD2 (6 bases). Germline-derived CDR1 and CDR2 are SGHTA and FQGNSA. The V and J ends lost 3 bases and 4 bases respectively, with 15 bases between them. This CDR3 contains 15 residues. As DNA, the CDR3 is TGTGCCAGCAGCTTCCAGTCGGGGGTCGGAGAGACCCAGTACTTC. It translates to CASSFQSGVGETQYF.

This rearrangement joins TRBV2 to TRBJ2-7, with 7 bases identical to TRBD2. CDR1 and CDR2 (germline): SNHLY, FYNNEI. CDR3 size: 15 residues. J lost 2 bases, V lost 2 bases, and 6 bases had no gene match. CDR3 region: CASSEWKRGTYEQYF. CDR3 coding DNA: TGTGCCAGCAGTGAATGGAAGCGGGGAACCTACGAGCAGTACTTC.

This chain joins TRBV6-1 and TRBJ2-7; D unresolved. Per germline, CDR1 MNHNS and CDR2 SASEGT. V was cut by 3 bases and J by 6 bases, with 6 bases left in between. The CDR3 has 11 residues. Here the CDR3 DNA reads TGTGCCAGCAGTGACAGTCTCGAGCAGTACTTC. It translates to CASSDSLEQYF.

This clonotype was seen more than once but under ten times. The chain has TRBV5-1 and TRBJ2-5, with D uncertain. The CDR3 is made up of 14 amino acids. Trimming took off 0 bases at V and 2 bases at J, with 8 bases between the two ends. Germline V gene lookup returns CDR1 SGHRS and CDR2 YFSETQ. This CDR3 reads CASSLGYPQETQYF. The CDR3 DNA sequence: TGCGCCAGCAGCTTGGGTTACCCGCAAGAGACCCAGTACTTC.

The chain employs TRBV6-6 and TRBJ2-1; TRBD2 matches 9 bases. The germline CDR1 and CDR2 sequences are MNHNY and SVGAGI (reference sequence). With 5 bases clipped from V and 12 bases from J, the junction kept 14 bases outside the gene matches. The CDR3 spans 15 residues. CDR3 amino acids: CASSHSGGQDPAQFF. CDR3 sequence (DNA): TGTGCCAGCAGTCATAGCGGGGGCCAAGATCCGGCGCAGTTCTTC.

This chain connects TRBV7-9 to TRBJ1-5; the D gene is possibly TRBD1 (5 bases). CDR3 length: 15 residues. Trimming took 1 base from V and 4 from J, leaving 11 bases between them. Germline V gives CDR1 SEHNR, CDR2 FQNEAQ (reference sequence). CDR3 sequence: CASSLGPGKNQPQHF. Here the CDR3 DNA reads TGTGCCAGCAGCTTAGGTCCAGGGAAAAATCAGCCCCAGCATTTT.

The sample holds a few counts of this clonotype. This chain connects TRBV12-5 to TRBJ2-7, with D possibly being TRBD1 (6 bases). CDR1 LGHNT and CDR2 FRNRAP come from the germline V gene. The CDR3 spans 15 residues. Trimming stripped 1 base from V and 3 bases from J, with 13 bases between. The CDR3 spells CASGLGTARGYEQYF. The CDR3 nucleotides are TGTGCTAGTGGTTTGGGGACAGCCAGGGGCTACGAGCAGTACTTC.

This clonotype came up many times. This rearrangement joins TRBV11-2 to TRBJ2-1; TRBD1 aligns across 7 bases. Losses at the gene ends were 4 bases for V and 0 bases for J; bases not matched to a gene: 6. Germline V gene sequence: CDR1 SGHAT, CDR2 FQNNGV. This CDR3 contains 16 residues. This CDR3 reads CASSSRTGRSYNEQFF. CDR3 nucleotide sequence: TGTGCCAGCAGCTCGCGGACAGGCCGCTCCTACAATGAGCAGTTCTTC. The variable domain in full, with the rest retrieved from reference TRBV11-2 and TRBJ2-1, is EAGVAQSPRYKIIEKRQSVAFWCNPISGHATLYWYQQILGQGPKLLIQFQNNGVVDDSQLPKDRFSAERLKGVDSTLKIQPAKLEDSAVYLCASSSRTGRSYNEQFFGPGTRLTVL.

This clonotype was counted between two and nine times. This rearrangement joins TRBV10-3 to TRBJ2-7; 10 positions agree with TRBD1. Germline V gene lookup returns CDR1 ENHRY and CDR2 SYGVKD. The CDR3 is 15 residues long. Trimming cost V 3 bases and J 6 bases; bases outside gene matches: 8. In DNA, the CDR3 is TGTGCCATCAGTGAACCGGGACAGGGGAAGAGCGAGCAGTACTTC. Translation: CAISEPGQGKSEQYF.

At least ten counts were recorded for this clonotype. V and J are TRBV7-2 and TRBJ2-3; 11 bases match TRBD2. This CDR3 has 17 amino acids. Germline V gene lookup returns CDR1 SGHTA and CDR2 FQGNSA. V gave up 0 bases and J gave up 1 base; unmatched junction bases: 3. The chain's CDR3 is CASSLALAGGGTDTQYF. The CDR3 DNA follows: TGTGCCAGCAGCTTAGCTCTAGCGGGGGGCGGCACAGATACGCAGTATTTT.

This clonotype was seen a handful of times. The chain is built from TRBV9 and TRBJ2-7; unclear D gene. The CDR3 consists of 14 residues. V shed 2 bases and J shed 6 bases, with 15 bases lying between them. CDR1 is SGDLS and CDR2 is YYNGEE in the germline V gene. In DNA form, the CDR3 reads TGTGCCAGCAGCGTGAATCCAGGTCTTCGCGAGCAGTACTTC. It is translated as CASSVNPGLREQYF.

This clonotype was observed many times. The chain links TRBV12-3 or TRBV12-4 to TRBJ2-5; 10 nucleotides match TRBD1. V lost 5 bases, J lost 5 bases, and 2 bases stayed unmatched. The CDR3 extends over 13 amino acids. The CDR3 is CASSKDRGETQYF. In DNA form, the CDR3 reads TGTGCCAGCAGTAAGGACAGGGGGGAGACCCAGTACTTC.

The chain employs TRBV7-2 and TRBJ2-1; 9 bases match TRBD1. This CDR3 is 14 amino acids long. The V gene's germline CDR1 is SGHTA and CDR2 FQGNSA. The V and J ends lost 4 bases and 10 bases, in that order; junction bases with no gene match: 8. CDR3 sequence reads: CASSSNRGLGEQFF. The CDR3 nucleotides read TGTGCCAGCAGCTCTAACAGGGGGCTGGGGGAGCAGTTCTTC.

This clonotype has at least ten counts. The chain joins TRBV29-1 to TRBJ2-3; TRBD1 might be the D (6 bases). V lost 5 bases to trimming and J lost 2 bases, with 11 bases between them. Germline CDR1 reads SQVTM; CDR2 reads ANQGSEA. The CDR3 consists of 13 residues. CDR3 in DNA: TGCAGCGTTACAGGGTCCCCCACAGATACGCAGTATTTT. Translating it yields CSVTGSPTDTQYF.

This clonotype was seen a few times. The CDR3 region is CSVEGVRGFTDTQYF. The CDR3 coding sequence is TGCAGCGTTGAAGGGGTCAGGGGTTTCACAGATACGCAGTATTTT. This chain joins TRBV29-1 and TRBJ2-3; D is perhaps TRBD1 (6 bases). Trimming shortened V by 1 base and J by 2 bases, and 13 bases separated the two germline ends. The CDR3 loop spans 15 amino acids. From germline, CDR1 is SQVTM and CDR2 ANQGSEA.

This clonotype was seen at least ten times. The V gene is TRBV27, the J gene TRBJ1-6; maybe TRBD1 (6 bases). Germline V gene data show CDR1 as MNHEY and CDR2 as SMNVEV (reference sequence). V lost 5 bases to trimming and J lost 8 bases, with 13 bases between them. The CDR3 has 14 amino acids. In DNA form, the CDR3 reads TGTGCCAGCAGTGTCCGGGACACATATTCACCCCTCCACTTT. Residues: CASSVRDTYSPLHF.

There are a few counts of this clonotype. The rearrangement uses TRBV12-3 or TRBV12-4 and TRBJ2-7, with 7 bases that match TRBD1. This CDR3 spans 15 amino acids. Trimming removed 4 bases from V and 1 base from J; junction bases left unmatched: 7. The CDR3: CASSSKGGASYEQYF. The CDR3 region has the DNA TGTGCCAGCAGTTCGAAAGGGGGCGCATCCTACGAGCAGTACTTC.

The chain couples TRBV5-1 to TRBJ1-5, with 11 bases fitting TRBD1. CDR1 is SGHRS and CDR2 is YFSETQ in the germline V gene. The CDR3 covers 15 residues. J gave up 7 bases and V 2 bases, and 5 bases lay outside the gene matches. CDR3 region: CASSFSGTGGQPQHF. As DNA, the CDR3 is TGCGCCAGCAGCTTCTCCGGGACAGGGGGACAGCCCCAGCATTTT.

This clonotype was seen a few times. The CDR3 region is CSARAREDGDEQYF. The CDR3 DNA is TGCAGTGCTAGAGCCCGAGAGGATGGGGACGAGCAGTACTTC. J is TRBJ2-7 and V is TRBV20-1; D gene ambiguous. The ends were cut back, 1 base at V and 5 bases at J, with 15 bases in the middle. The CDR3 has 14 amino acids. CDR1 and CDR2 from the germline V gene are DFQATT and SNEGSKA (reference sequence).

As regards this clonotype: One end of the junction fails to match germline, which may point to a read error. The CDR3 here is CVSRRNIQETQYF. CDR3 nucleotides: TGTGTCAGCAGGCGGAACATTCAAGAGACCCAGTACTTC. The V and J genes are TRBV27 and TRBJ2-7; no clear D gene. The J call may be in error: the DNA end matches TRBJ2-5 better. Germline CDR1 reads MNHEY; CDR2 reads SMNVEV (reference sequence). CDR3 size: 13 residues.

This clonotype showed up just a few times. The CDR3 sequence: CASSYRTGETEAFF. The DNA for the CDR3 is TGTGCCAGCAGTTACAGAACAGGGGAAACTGAAGCTTTCTTT. The chain employs TRBV6-5 and TRBJ1-1, with TRBD1 matching over 7 bases. Germline V gene sequence: CDR1 MNHEY, CDR2 SVGAGI. The CDR3 extends over 14 amino acids. With 2 bases clipped from V and 5 bases from J, the junction kept 5 bases outside the gene matches.